This T cell receptor beta chain was identified in a study of CD8+CD57+ T cells in acquired aplastic anemia. Study overall: On average, sorted CD4+ and CD8+ cells gave 3 to 3.5 ug of DNA. Regarding the study as a whole: Patients and controls shared fewer than 30 CD8+ CDR3 sequences.

Genomic DNA constituted the template upon which TCR beta VDJ and CDR3 profiling was performed. One entry per CDR3 protein results from TCRdb running MiXCR on the reads. The repertoire holds approximately 200,000 distinct CDR3 sequences, with over 40% as singletons. It was patients with CD8+CD57+ cell expansion by flow cytometry who were chosen for sequencing. Every one of the patients had aplastic anemia (severe, acquired). No therapy had been given to the patients at the time of blood sampling. The CDR3 extends over 16 amino acids. The germline V gene encodes CDR1 SNHLY and CDR2 FYNNEI. Between the trimmed V and J ends, which lost 7 bases and 0 bases, there was a span of 19 bases. Of note for this clonotype: The target antigen is unknown.

This TCR came from a human donor with aplastic anemia. Sequenced sample: sorted CD4+, CD8+, or CD8+CD57+ T cells (not recorded which) from PBMCs. This chain joins TRBV2 and TRBJ2-7, with a tentative D call TRBD2 (6 bases). The DNA for the CDR3 is TGTGCCAGCACTCTGGACTACCGAATAATCTCCTACGAGCAGTACTTC. Amino acids: CASTLDYRIISYEQYF. Full variable domain (outside the CDR3, taken from reference TRBV2 and TRBJ2-7): EPEVTQTPSHQVTQMGQEVILRCVPISNHLYFYWYRQILGQKVEFLVSFYNNEISEKSEIFDDQFSVERPDGSNFTLKIRSTKLEDSAMYFCASTLDYRIISYEQYFGPGTRLTVT.